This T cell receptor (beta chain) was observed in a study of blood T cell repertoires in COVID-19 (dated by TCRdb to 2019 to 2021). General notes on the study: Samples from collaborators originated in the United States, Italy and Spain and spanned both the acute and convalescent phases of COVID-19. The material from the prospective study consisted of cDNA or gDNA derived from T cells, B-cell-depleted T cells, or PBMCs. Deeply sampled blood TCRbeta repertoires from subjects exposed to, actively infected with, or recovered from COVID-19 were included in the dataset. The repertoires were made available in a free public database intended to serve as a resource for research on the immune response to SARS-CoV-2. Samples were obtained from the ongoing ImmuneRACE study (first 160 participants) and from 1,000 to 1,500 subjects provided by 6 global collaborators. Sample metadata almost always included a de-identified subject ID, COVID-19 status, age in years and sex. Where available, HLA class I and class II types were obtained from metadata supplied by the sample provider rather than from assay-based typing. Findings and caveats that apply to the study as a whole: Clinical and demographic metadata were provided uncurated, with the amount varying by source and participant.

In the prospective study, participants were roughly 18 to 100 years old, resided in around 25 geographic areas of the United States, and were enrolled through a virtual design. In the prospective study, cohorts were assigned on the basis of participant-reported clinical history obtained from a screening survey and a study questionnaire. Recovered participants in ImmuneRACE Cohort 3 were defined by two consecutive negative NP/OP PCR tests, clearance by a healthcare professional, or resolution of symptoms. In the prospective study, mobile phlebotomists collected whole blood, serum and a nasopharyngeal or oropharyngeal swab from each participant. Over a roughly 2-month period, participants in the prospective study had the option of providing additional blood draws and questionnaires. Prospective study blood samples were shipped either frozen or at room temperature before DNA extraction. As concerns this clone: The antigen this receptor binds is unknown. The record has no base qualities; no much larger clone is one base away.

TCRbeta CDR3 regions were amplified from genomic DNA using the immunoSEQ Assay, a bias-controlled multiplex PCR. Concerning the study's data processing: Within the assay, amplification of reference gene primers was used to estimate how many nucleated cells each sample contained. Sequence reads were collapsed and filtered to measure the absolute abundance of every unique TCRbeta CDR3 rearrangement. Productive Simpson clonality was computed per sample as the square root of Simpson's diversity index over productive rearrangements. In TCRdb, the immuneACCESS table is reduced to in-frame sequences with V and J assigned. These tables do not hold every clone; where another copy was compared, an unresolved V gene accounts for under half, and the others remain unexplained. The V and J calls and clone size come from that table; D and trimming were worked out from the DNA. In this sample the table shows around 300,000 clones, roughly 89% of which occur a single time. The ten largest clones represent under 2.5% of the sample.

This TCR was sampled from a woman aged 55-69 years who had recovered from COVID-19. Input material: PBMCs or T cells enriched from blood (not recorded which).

The CDR3 in this case is CASSITPPTVQPQHF. The DNA sequence is as follows: TGTGCCAGTAGTATAACCCCCCCGACAGTCCAGCCCCAGCATTTT. The V gene is TRBV19 and the J gene is TRBJ1-5; the D segment could be TRBD1, given 5 matching bases. The CDR3 sequence holds 15 residues, the cysteine and phenylalanine included. Solely the CDR3 DNA is kept, with 45 bases framed from the first base. V loses 2 bases of germline sequence and J loses 7 bases, and the interval between the two ends is 15 bases. Per the germline V gene (reference sequence), LNHDA is the CDR1 and SQIVND is the CDR2.